Each of the 19 T cell receptor beta chains below was sequenced from the same sample in a study of regulatory T cells in long-lasting Graves disease. Specified time point: newly diagnosed GD, antithyroid drugs for less than 3 months. Generation of the TCR library employed RNA extracted from PBMCs. Arm-PCR of CDR3 regions and iRepertoire HTBI primers were used to build TCR beta libraries. TCRdb independently ran MiXCR on the multiplex PCR reads; one entry per CDR3 protein. This table holds 520,000 or so distinct CDR3 sequences, around 12% found once. These data also featured in a second study, about T cells in Graves' hyperthyroidism and ophthalmopathy.

This specimen was peripheral blood mononuclear cells (PBMCs), taken at new diagnosis, from a patient treated with antithyroid drugs. The receptors here all came from a woman aged 25 to 39 with Graves disease.

At least ten counts were recorded for this clonotype. The CDR3 DNA reads as TGTGCCAGTAGTCCTAGGACGGGACTAGCGGTAACTACCTACGAGCAGTACTTC. This gives the protein CASSPRTGLAVTTYEQYF. The rearrangement uses TRBV19 and TRBJ2-7, with 11 bases matching TRBD2. The CDR3 loop spans 18 amino acids. With V trimmed by 5 bases and J by 2 bases, 14 bases remained unmatched. CDR1 and CDR2 from the germline V gene are LNHDA and SQIVND (reference sequence).

V gene TRBV4-1 combines with J gene TRBJ2-2, with TRBD2 matching over 7 bases. The length of the CDR3 is 17 residues. Germline CDR1 and CDR2: MGHRA and YSYEKL. Trimming cost V 4 bases and J 4 bases; bases outside gene matches: 12. The CDR3 here is CASSPVPGLLFTGELFF. The DNA of the CDR3 is TGCGCCAGCAGCCCAGTCCCGGGACTACTATTCACCGGGGAGCTGTTTTTT.

This clonotype came up many times. The chain is built from TRBV11-2 and TRBJ2-5; D could derive from TRBD1 or TRBD2 (7 bases each). Looked up from germline, CDR1 is SGHAT and CDR2 is FQNNGV. V was shortened by 4 bases and J by 5 bases, with 17 bases between the two germline ends. This CDR3 has 15 amino acids. CDR3 DNA sequence: TGTGCCAGCAGCTCACGGGGAGGGGGCGGGGAGACCCAGTACTTC. The encoded protein is CASSSRGGGGETQYF.

This clonotype was observed many times. The chain links TRBV5-1 to TRBJ2-7, with 9 bases matching TRBD1. V shed 4 bases and J 6 bases; nucleotides not matched to a gene: 14. Germline loops: CDR1 SGHRS, CDR2 YFSETQ. This CDR3 is built from 16 residues. CDR3 coding DNA: TGCGCCAGCAGCCCGGGACAGGGACTTCTAGCTCGCGAGCAGTACTTC. Amino acid sequence: CASSPGQGLLAREQYF.

This clonotype occurred many times. The chain links TRBV7-2 to TRBJ2-1, with 11 bases identical to TRBD2. Trimming cost V 1 base and J 0 bases; bases outside gene matches: 5. The CDR3 extends over 18 amino acids. The germline CDR1 and CDR2 sequences are SGHTA and FQGNSA. Here the CDR3 reads CASSLVGTSGGSYNEQFF. CDR3 nucleotides: TGTGCCAGCAGCTTAGTGGGGACTAGCGGCGGCTCCTACAATGAGCAGTTCTTC.

This clonotype was detected many times. Here the CDR3 DNA reads TGTGCCAGCTCACCATCTGACAGGGGGAATTCACCCCTCCACTTT. Amino acids: CASSPSDRGNSPLHF. The chain has TRBV18 and TRBJ1-6; 9 nucleotides align to TRBD1. The CDR3 sequence is 15 residues long. With 2 bases clipped from V and 7 bases from J, the junction kept 3 bases outside the gene matches. Germline loops: CDR1 KGHSH, CDR2 LQKENI.

The genes are TRBV5-1 and TRBJ1-1; tentative D call: TRBD1 (6 bases). The CDR3 loop spans 15 amino acids. Per germline, CDR1 SGHRS and CDR2 YFSETQ. V was trimmed by 0 bases and J by 5 bases, leaving 14 bases between them. CDR3 bases: TGCGCCAGCAGCTTGGACTCCAGGGGAGGAACTGAAGCTTTCTTT. Encoded protein: CASSLDSRGGTEAFF.

The chain joins TRBV15 to TRBJ1-2; TRBD1 aligns across 7 bases. J gave up 4 bases and V 0 bases, and 5 bases lay outside the gene matches. From germline, CDR1 is LNHNV and CDR2 YYDKDF (reference sequence). The CDR3 covers 15 residues. The chain's CDR3 is CATSRDEDRPYGYTF. The CDR3 nucleotides are TGTGCCACCAGCAGAGATGAGGACAGGCCCTATGGCTACACCTTC.

This clonotype was observed at least ten times. This chain uses TRBV28 with TRBJ1-5, with D hard to call. CDR1 is MDHEN and CDR2 is SYDVKM in the germline V gene. This CDR3 spans 13 amino acids. The V and J ends lost 6 bases and 11 bases respectively, with 17 bases between them. The DNA for the CDR3 is TGTGCCAGCAGCCTCCGGGGAGTAACAGCCCAGCATTTT. It is translated as CASSLRGVTAQHF.

The table lists this clonotype with many counts. The chain carries TRBV27 and TRBJ2-7; D possibly corresponds to TRBD2 (6 bases). The V end lost 8 bases, the J end lost 3 bases, and 17 bases lay between the germline ends. The CDR3 is 14 amino acids. The germline V gene has CDR1 MNHEY and CDR2 SMNVEV (reference sequence). Here the CDR3 DNA reads TGTGCCAGCCGTCGAACAGGTAGCGGCTACGAGCAGTACTTC. Translating gives CASRRTGSGYEQYF.

This clonotype appeared many times. The chain has TRBV2 and TRBJ2-5; D is perhaps TRBD1 (6 bases). Germline lookup yields CDR1 SNHLY and CDR2 FYNNEI. Between the trimmed V and J ends, which lost 6 bases and 1 base, there was a span of 9 bases. The CDR3 runs to 13 residues. The chain's CDR3 is CASRRGGQETQYF. The CDR3 bases are TGTGCCAGCAGGAGAGGGGGCCAAGAGACCCAGTACTTC.

This clonotype came up many times. The J gene is TRBJ2-3, the V gene TRBV20-1; D is possibly TRBD2 (5 bases). Germline V gives CDR1 DFQATT, CDR2 SNEGSKA (reference sequence). Trimming took 3 bases from V and 6 from J, leaving 16 bases between them. CDR3 length equals 14 residues. The CDR3 nucleotides read TGCAGTGCTAGTGGAGGCCGGGTAATGGATACGCAGTATTTT. Residues: CSASGGRVMDTQYF.

This clonotype was observed a few times. Mismatch with germline at one junction end may stem from a read error. This chain joins TRBV3-1 and TRBJ2-7, with D unresolved. In germline, CDR1 is LGHDT, CDR2 YNNKEL (reference sequence). This CDR3 comprises 12 residues. CDR3: CVSSQSNYEQYF. The DNA of the CDR3 is TGTGTCAGCAGCCAGTCTAACTACGAGCAGTACTTC.

This clonotype was seen a handful of times. This chain connects TRBV6-1 to TRBJ2-3, with TRBD1 matching over 12 bases. Germline assignment: CDR1 MNHNS and CDR2 SASEGT. The CDR3 runs 18 residues. V dropped 6 bases and J dropped 3; count of bases not matched to a gene: 13. CDR3 loop: CASRQRAGTGGDTDTQYF. For the CDR3, the DNA is TGTGCCAGCAGACAACGCGCCGGGACAGGGGGCGATACAGATACGCAGTATTTT.

Details on this clonotype: Possible read error: a much larger clone is one base away. A read error is likely, as this CDR3 ends without the conserved phenylalanine or tryptophan. The chain couples TRBV7-3 to TRBJ1-1; D unresolved. This CDR3 comprises 13 residues. Per germline, CDR1 SGHTA and CDR2 FQGTGA. Trimming took 2 bases from V and 2 from J, leaving 6 bases between them. The CDR3 is CASSLFANTEAFL. In nucleotides, the CDR3 is TGTGCCAGCAGCTTATTCGCTAACACTGAAGCTTTCCTT.

Many counts were recorded for this clonotype. The rearrangement links TRBV3-1 to TRBJ1-1; TRBD1 might be the D (6 bases). Germline V gene lookup returns CDR1 LGHDT and CDR2 YNNKEL (reference sequence). V was clipped by 4 bases and J by 5 bases, with 14 bases between them. The CDR3 has 14 amino acids. The chain's CDR3 is CASSRIGGATEAFF. Written as DNA, the CDR3 is TGTGCCAGCAGCCGGATTGGGGGGGCGACTGAAGCTTTCTTT. Complete variable domain (other parts from reference TRBV3-1 and TRBJ1-1): DTAVSQTPKYLVTQMGNDKSIKCEQNLGHDTMYWYKQDSKKFLKIMFSYNNKELIINETVPNRFSPKSPDKAHLNLHINSLELGDSAVYFCASSRIGGATEAFFGQGTRLTVV.

This clonotype was observed at least ten times. This rearrangement joins TRBV11-3 to TRBJ2-5; 11 nucleotides line up with TRBD2. The CDR3 totals 17 residues. Germline lookup yields CDR1 SGHNT and CDR2 YENEEA. After removal of 1 base from V and 4 bases from J, the junction contained 8 bases not matched to a gene. CDR3 sequence (DNA): TGTGCCAGCAGCTTAGTTGCTAGCGGGAGGCTTGGAGAGACCCAGTACTTC. Amino acid sequence: CASSLVASGRLGETQYF.

The table lists this clonotype with many counts. The chain links TRBV20-1 to TRBJ1-1, with D unclear. This CDR3 has 12 amino acids. V was trimmed by 5 bases and J by 1 base, leaving 8 bases between them. Germline assignment: CDR1 DFQATT and CDR2 SNEGSKA (reference sequence). CDR3 in amino acids: CSALRRNTEAFF. For the CDR3, the DNA is TGCAGTGCTCTCAGGAGGAACACTGAAGCTTTCTTT.

This chain links TRBV30 with TRBJ2-2; D gene uncertain. Trimming removed 1 base at V and 1 base at J, with 7 bases between. CDR3 length equals 14 residues. Germline V gene lookup returns CDR1 GTSNPN and CDR2 SVGIG (reference sequence). Here the CDR3 DNA reads TGTGCCTGGAGTGCCAACAGGAACACCGGGGAGCTGTTTTTT. It yields the protein CAWSANRNTGELFF.